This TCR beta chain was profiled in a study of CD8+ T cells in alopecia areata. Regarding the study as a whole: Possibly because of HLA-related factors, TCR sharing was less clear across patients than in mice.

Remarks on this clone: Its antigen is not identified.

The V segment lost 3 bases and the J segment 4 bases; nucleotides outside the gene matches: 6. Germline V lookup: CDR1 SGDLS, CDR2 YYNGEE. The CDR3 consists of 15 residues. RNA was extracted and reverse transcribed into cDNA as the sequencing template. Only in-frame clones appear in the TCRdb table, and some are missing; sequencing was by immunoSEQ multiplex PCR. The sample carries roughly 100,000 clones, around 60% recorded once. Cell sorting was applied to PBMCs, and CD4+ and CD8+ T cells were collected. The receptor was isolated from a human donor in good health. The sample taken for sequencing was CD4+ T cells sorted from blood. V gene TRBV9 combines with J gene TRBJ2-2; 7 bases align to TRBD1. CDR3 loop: CASSGQGLGTGELFF. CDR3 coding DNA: TGTGCCAGCAGCGGACAGGGATTGGGCACCGGGGAGCTGTTTTTT.